Below are 7 T cell receptor beta chains sequenced from a single sample in a study of OX40 agonist ivuxolimab in advanced cancers. Sequenced by immunoSEQ multiplex PCR; TCRdb stores in-frame clones only, minus some. Of just under 8,000 clones in the sample, about nine tenths were seen once. Source: CD4+ or CD8+ T cells sorted from blood, taken in a trial of the OX40 agonist ivuxolimab. These receptors were collected from an adult with an advanced solid tumor such as melanoma, head and neck, liver or kidney cancer.

This chain joins TRBV18 and TRBJ2-2, with a tentative D call TRBD2 (6 bases). The CDR3 extends over 13 amino acids. Per germline, CDR1 KGHSH and CDR2 LQKENI. Trimming removed 5 bases from V and 7 bases from J, with 11 bases in between. Here the CDR3 DNA reads TGTGCCAGCTCATCGGGGGATGGCGGGGAGCTGTTTTTT. Translated: CASSSGDGGELFF.

This rearrangement joins TRBV19 to TRBJ2-1; the D gene is possibly TRBD1 (6 bases). Looked up from germline, CDR1 is LNHDA and CDR2 is SQIVND (reference sequence). The CDR3 contains 14 residues. The germline V and J ends were trimmed by 4 bases and 8 bases, with 15 bases remaining between them. The CDR3 loop is CASSTGDSFYEQFF. DNA for the CDR3: TGTGCCAGTAGTACAGGGGATTCATTTTATGAGCAGTTCTTC.

Here the CDR3 DNA reads TGTGCCAGCAGCCCCACAAGCCAGGGTCCCGAGACCCAGTACTTC. Protein product: CASSPTSQGPETQYF. The chain joins TRBV4-2 to TRBJ2-5, with a tentative D call TRBD1 (5 bases). V dropped 4 bases and J dropped 5 bases, with 17 bases sitting between them. The CDR3 totals 15 residues. Germline V CDR1 and CDR2: LGHNA, YNFKEQ.

This chain uses TRBV6-1 with TRBJ1-5; D is perhaps TRBD1 (5 bases). There are 14 residues in the CDR3. Germline V gives CDR1 MNHNS, CDR2 SASEGT. Trimming shortened V by 10 bases and J by 0 bases, and 13 bases separated the two germline ends. The CDR3, as DNA: TGTGCCACCCTGGGGGGGTTTAGCAATCAGCCCCAGCATTTT. This gives the protein CATLGGFSNQPQHF.

The V call is TRBV27, the J call TRBJ1-3, with D perhaps matching TRBD1 (5 bases). Germline CDR1 reads MNHEY; CDR2 reads SMNVEV (reference sequence). The CDR3 consists of 13 residues. Trimming cost V 4 bases and J 9 bases, with 13 bases left between them. The CDR3 loop reads CASSSTPGTTIYF. CDR3 nucleotide sequence: TGTGCCAGCAGTTCCACACCAGGGACCACCATATATTTT.

V is TRBV28 and J is TRBJ1-1, with a tentative D call TRBD1 (5 bases). Germline V lookup: CDR1 MDHEN, CDR2 SYDVKM. This CDR3 has 15 residues. Trimming pared 11 bases from V and 4 bases from J, leaving 23 bases between. In DNA form, the CDR3 reads TGTGCCGCAACCACCGGCGGCAAGAGGGGCACTGAAGCTTTCTTT. Amino acids: CAATTGGKRGTEAFF.

CDR3 loop: CASSSGQGSSQPQHF. DNA of the CDR3: TGTGCCAGCAGTTCCGGACAGGGTAGCTCTCAGCCCCAGCATTTT. This chain connects TRBV28 to TRBJ1-5; 8 nucleotides match TRBD1. Trimming cost V 4 bases and J 6 bases; bases outside gene matches: 8. Germline CDR1 reads MDHEN; CDR2 reads SYDVKM. This CDR3 spans 15 amino acids.